This T cell receptor (beta chain) was profiled in a study of graft-versus-host responses after intestinal transplantation. Study-level results: Marrow from the recipient contained GvH clones, some of which had appeared first in ileum or blood. The study associated peak circulating GvH clone levels with early post-transplant HvG declines.

Trimming removed 5 bases from V and 0 bases from J, with 5 bases in between. CDR1 SEHNR and CDR2 FQNEAQ come from the germline V gene (reference sequence). The CDR3 runs to 12 residues. The data were produced by immunoSEQ multiplex PCR, yet TCRdb's version contains in-frame clones alone and is incomplete. The profile covers 20,000 to 30,000 clones, with approximately 87% appearing a single time and more than 0.95% taken by the ten largest. About this clone: Its antigen is undetermined.

The gene calls are TRBV7-9 and TRBJ2-7; no clear D gene. This receptor was taken from a human patient who received an intestinal transplant, so some T cells may come from the graft donor. Sequenced material: PBMCs, taken 28 days after intestinal transplant. The CDR3 here is CASSASSYEQYF. For the CDR3, the DNA is TGTGCCAGCAGCGCCAGCTCCTACGAGCAGTACTTC.